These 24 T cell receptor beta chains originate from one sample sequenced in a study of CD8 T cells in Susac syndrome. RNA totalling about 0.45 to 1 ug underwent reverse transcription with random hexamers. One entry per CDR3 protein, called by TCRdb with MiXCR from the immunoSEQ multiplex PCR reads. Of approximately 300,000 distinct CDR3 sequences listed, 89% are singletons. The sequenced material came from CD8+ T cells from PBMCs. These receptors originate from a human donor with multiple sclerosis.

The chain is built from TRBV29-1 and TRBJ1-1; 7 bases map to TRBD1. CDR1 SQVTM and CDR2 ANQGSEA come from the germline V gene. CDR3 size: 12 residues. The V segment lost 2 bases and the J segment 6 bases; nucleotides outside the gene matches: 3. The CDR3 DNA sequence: TGCAGCGTTGAATATCAGGGGGCTGAAGCTTTCTTT. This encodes CSVEYQGAEAFF.

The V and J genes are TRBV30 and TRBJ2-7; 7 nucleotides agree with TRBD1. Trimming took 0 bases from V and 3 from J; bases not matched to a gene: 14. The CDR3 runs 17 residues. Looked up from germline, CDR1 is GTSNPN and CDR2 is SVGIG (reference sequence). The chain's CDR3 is CAWSVYPQTGTGYEQYF. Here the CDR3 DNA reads TGTGCCTGGAGTGTGTACCCTCAGACAGGGACGGGCTACGAGCAGTACTTC. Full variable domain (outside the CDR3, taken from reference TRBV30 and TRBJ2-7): SQTIHQWPATLVQPVGSPLSLECTVEGTSNPNLYWYRQAAGRGLQLLFYSVGIGQISSEVPQNLSASRPQDRQFILSSKKLLLSDSGFYLCAWSVYPQTGTGYEQYFGPGTRLTVT.

As DNA, the CDR3 is TGTGCCAGCACCTCAGCGGGGGTACGAGAGACCCAGTACTTC. It encodes CASTSAGVRETQYF. The gene calls are TRBV12-3 or TRBV12-4 and TRBJ2-5, with 8 bases fitting TRBD2. The CDR3 has 14 amino acids. The V segment lost 7 bases and the J segment 4 bases; nucleotides outside the gene matches: 8.

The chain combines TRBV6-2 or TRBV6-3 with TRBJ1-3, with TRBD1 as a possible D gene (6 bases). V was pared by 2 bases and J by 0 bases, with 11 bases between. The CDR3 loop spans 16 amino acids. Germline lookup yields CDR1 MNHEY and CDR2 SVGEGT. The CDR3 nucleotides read TGTGCCAGCAGTTACCCGGGACATCGCTCTGGAAACACCATATATTTT. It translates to CASSYPGHRSGNTIYF.

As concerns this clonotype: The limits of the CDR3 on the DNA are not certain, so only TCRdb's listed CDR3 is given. The CDR3 reads CASTVAATYEQYF. The V gene is TRBV2, the J gene TRBJ2-7. Germline assignment: CDR1 SNHLY and CDR2 FYNNEI. Termini included, the CDR3 measures 13 amino acids.

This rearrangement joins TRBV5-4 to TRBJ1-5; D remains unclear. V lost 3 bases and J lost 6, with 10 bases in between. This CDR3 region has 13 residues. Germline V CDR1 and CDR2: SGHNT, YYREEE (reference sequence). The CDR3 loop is CASSWDVGQPQHF. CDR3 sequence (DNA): TGTGCCAGCAGCTGGGATGTCGGTCAGCCCCAGCATTTT.

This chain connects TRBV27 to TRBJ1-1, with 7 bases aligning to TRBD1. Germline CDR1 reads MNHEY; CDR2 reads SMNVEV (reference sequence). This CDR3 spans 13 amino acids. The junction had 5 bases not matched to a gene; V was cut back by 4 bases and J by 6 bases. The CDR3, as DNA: TGTGCCAGCAGTTATCAGGGGGGTTCTGAAGCTTTCTTT. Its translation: CASSYQGGSEAFF.

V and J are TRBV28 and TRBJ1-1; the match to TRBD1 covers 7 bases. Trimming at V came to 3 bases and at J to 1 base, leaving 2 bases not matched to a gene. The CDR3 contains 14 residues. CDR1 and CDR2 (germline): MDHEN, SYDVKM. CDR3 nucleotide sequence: TGTGCCAGCAGTTTCAGGGGGGGGAACACTGAAGCTTTCTTT. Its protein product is CASSFRGGNTEAFF.

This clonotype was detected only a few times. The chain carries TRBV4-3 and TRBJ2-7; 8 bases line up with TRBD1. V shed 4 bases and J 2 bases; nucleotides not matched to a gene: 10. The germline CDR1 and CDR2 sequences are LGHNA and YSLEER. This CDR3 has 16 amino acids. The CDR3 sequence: CASSRDVDREAYEQYF. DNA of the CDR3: TGCGCCAGCAGCCGAGACGTGGACAGGGAAGCCTACGAGCAGTACTTC.

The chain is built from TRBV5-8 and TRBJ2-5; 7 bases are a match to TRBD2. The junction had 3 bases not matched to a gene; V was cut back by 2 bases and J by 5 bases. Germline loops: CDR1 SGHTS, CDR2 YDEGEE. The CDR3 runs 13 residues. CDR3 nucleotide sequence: TGTGCCAGCAGCTTTTCCGGGGGGGAGACCCAGTACTTC. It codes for CASSFSGGETQYF.

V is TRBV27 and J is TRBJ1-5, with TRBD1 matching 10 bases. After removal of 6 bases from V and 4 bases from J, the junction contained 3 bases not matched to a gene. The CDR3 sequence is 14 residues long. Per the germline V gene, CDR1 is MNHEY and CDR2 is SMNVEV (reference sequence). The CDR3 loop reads CASRDRGLNQPQHF. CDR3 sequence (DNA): TGTGCCAGCAGGGACAGGGGGTTAAATCAGCCCCAGCATTTT.

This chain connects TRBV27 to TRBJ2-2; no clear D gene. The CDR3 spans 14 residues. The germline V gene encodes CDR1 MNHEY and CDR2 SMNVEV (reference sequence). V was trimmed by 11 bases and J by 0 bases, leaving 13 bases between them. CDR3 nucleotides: TGTGCCGTCAAAGCCCTCGCGAACACCGGGGAGCTGTTTTTT. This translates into CAVKALANTGELFF.

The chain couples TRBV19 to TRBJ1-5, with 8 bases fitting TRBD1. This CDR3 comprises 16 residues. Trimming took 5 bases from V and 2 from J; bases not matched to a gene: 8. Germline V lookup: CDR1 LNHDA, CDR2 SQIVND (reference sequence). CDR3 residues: CASSRPTGVGNQPQHF. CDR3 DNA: TGTGCCAGTAGTCGCCCGACAGGGGTTGGCAATCAGCCCCAGCATTTT.

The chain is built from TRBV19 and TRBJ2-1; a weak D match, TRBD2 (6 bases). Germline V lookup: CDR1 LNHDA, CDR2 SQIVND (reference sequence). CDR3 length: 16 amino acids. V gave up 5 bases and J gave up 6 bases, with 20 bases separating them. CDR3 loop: CASSASGLSSGNEQFF. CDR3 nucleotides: TGTGCCAGTAGTGCGTCAGGACTATCTTCCGGCAATGAGCAGTTCTTC.

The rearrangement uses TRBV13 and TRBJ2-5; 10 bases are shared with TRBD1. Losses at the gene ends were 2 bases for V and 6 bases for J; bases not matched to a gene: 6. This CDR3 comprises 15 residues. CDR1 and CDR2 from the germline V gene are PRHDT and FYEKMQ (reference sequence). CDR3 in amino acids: CASSLQTGGMKTQYF. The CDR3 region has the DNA TGTGCCAGCAGCTTACAGACAGGGGGCATGAAGACCCAGTACTTC.

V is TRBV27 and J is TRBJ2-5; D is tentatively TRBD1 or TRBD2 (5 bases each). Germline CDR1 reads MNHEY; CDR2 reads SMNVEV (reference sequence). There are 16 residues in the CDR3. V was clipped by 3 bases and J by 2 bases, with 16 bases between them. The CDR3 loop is CASSLGVIPQQETQYF. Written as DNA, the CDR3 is TGTGCCAGCAGTTTGGGGGTTATCCCCCAACAAGAGACCCAGTACTTC.

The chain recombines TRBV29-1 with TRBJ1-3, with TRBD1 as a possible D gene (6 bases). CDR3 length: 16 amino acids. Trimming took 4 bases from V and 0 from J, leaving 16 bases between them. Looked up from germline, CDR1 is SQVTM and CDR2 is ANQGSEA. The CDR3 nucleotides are TGCAGCGTTGCGGACAGTGACAGCTACTCTGGAAACACCATATATTTT. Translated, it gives CSVADSDSYSGNTIYF.

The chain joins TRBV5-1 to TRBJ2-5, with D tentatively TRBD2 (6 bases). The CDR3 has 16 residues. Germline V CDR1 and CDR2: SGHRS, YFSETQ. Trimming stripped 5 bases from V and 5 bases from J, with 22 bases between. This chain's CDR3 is CASRESGDFWGETQYF. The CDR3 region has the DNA TGCGCCAGCAGGGAGAGTGGGGACTTCTGGGGCGAGACCCAGTACTTC.

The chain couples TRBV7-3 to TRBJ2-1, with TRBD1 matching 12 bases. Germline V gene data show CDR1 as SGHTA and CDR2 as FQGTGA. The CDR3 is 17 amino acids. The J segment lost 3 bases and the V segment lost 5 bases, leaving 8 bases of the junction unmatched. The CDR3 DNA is TGTGCCAGCAGCCCGTCCGGGACAGGGGGCTTCTACAATGAGCAGTTCTTC. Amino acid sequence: CASSPSGTGGFYNEQFF. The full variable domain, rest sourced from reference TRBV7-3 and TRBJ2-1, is GAGVSQTPSNKVTEKGKYVELRCDPISGHTALYWYRQSLGQGPEFLIYFQGTGAADDSGLPNDRFFAVRPEGSVSTLKIQRTERGDSAVYLCASSPSGTGGFYNEQFFGPGTRLTVL.

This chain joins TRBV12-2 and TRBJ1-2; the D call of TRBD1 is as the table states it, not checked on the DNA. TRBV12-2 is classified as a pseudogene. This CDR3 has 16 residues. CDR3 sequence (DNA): TGTGCAAGTCGCTTAGGTGGGACAAATGCTAACTATGGCTACACCTTC. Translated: CASRLGGTNANYGYTF.

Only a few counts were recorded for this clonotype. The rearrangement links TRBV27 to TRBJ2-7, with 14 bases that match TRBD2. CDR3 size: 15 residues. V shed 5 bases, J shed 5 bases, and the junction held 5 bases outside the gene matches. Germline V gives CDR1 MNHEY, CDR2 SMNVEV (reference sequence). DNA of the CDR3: TGTGCCAGCAGTCCCGGGACTAGCGGGAGAAACGAGCAGTACTTC. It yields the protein CASSPGTSGRNEQYF.

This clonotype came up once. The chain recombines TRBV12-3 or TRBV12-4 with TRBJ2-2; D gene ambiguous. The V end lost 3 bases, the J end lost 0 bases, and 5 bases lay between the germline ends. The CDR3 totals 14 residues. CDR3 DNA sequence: TGTGCCAGCAGTTTCGTCTCGAACACCGGGGAGCTGTTTTTT. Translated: CASSFVSNTGELFF.

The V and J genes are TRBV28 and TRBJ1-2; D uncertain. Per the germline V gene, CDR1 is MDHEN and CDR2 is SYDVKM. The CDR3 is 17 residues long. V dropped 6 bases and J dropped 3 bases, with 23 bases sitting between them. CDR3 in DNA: TGTGCCAGCAGCCAGGACCCGACGGACCCGACGGACTATGGCTACACCTTC. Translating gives CASSQDPTDPTDYGYTF.

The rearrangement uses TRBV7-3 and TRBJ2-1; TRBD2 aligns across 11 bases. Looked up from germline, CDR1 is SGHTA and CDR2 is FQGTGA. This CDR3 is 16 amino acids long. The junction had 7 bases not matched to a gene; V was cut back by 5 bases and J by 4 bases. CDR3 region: CASSPRLAGPYNEQFF. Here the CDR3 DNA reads TGTGCCAGCAGCCCCCGACTAGCGGGACCTTACAATGAGCAGTTCTTC. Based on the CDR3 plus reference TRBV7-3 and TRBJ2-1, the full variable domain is GAGVSQTPSNKVTEKGKYVELRCDPISGHTALYWYRQSLGQGPEFLIYFQGTGAADDSGLPNDRFFAVRPEGSVSTLKIQRTERGDSAVYLCASSPRLAGPYNEQFFGPGTRLTVL.